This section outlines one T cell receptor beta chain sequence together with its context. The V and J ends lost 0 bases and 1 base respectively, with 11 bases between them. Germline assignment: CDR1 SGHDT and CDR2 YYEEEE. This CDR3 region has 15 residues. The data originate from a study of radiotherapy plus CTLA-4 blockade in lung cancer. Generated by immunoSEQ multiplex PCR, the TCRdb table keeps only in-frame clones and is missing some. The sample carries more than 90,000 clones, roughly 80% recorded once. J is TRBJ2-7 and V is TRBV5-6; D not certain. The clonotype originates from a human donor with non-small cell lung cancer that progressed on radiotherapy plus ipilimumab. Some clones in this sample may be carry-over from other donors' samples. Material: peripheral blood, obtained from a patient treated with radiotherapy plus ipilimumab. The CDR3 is CASSLGDTASYEQYF. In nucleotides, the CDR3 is TGTGCCAGCAGCTTGGGAGACACGGCATCCTACGAGCAGTACTTC.